This entry lists 26 T cell receptor beta chains sequenced from one sample in a study of T cells in pancreatic ductal adenocarcinoma. No neoadjuvant therapy was given to the selected pancreatic ductal adenocarcinoma patients before their surgery. TCRdb keeps only in-frame clones here, not all; method: immunoSEQ multiplex PCR. The sample lists 10,000 to 15,000 clones; roughly 90% were seen once. Input material: PBMCs. The receptors come from a human donor with pancreatic ductal adenocarcinoma.

The rearrangement uses TRBV30 and TRBJ2-1; D unclear. This CDR3 is 15 amino acids long. V lost 1 base, J lost 5 bases, and 15 bases lay in between. CDR1 GTSNPN and CDR2 SVGIG come from the germline V gene (reference sequence). CDR3 DNA: TGTGCCTGGAGTGGTCAGCGCCTCCGGGACAATGAGCAGTTCTTC. Its translation is CAWSGQRLRDNEQFF.

The chain employs TRBV7-3 and TRBJ2-7; TRBD2 might be the D (7 bases). Trimming took off 5 bases at V and 6 bases at J, with 17 bases between the two ends. CDR3 length equals 14 residues. CDR1 is SGHTA and CDR2 is FQGTGA in the germline V gene. The CDR3 loop reads CASSSGASGAEQYF. For the CDR3, the DNA is TGTGCCAGCAGCAGCGGGGCCTCGGGGGCCGAGCAGTACTTC.

The sample holds a few counts of this clone. The V gene is TRBV7-7, the J gene TRBJ2-5; TRBD2 matches at 11 bases. The trim removed 2 bases at V and 2 bases at J, leaving 4 bases unmatched. The CDR3 covers 16 residues. Germline assignment: CDR1 SSHAT and CDR2 FNYEAQ (reference sequence). CDR3 region: CASSLSRTSGQETQYF. The CDR3 DNA reads as TGTGCCAGCAGCTTAAGCCGGACTAGCGGGCAAGAGACCCAGTACTTC.

This chain connects TRBV19 to TRBJ2-2; 10 bases are shared with TRBD2. V was clipped by 5 bases and J by 4 bases; unmatched bases: 7. The CDR3 contains 16 residues. In germline, CDR1 is LNHDA, CDR2 SQIVND (reference sequence). The CDR3 DNA is TGTGCCAGTAGTTTGGGACTAGCGCGACTCACCGGGGAGCTGTTTTTT. This codes for CASSLGLARLTGELFF. Variable domain in full (rest from reference TRBV19 and TRBJ2-2): DGGITQSPKYLFRKEGQNVTLSCEQNLNHDAMYWYRQDPGQGLRLIYYSQIVNDFQKGDIAEGYSVSREKKESFPLTVTSAQKNPTAFYLCASSLGLARLTGELFFGEGSRLTVL.

The chain recombines TRBV7-2 with TRBJ1-1; possible D gene TRBD1, 6 bases. The CDR3 is 14 amino acids. Germline CDR1 is SGHTA and CDR2 is FQGNSA. The V end lost 4 bases, the J end lost 1 base, and 10 bases lay between the germline ends. CDR3 loop: CASSWRGRNTEAFF. In DNA, the CDR3 is TGTGCCAGCAGCTGGAGGGGGAGGAACACTGAAGCTTTCTTT.

The genes are TRBV28 and TRBJ2-1, with 10 bases identical to TRBD2. Losses at the gene ends were 3 bases for V and 4 bases for J; bases not matched to a gene: 3. Germline CDR1 is MDHEN and CDR2 is SYDVKM. The CDR3 extends over 15 amino acids. The CDR3 spells CASSLLAGGYNEQFF. Written as DNA, the CDR3 is TGTGCCAGCAGTTTGTTAGCGGGAGGATACAATGAGCAGTTCTTC.

The V call is TRBV27, the J call TRBJ1-5, with a possible D match to TRBD1 (6 bases). Germline-derived CDR1 and CDR2 are MNHEY and SMNVEV (reference sequence). The CDR3 is 14 residues long. The V end lost 5 bases, the J end lost 4 bases, and 12 bases lay between the germline ends. In nucleotides, the CDR3 is TGTGCCAGCAGTCCCCAGGGGCCTAATCAGCCCCAGCATTTT. It translates to CASSPQGPNQPQHF.

This chain links TRBV27 with TRBJ2-3; TRBD2 aligns across 12 bases. The J segment lost 3 bases and the V segment lost 5 bases, leaving 3 bases of the junction unmatched. This CDR3 has 15 residues. Germline V gene sequence: CDR1 MNHEY, CDR2 SMNVEV (reference sequence). Written as DNA, the CDR3 is TGTGCCAGCAGTGGACTAGCGGGAAGGACAGATACGCAGTATTTT. Amino acids: CASSGLAGRTDTQYF.

This clone is a singleton in its sample. The chain recombines TRBV7-2 with TRBJ1-2; D is unresolved. V lost 1 base to trimming and J lost 8 bases, with 11 bases between them. The CDR3 contains 13 residues. Germline V lookup: CDR1 SGHTA, CDR2 FQGNSA. In nucleotides, the CDR3 is TGTGCCAGCAGCTTAGAGGGTCCAAGGGGCTACACCTTC. Protein: CASSLEGPRGYTF.

This chain uses TRBV19 with TRBJ1-1; no reliable D call. Trimming left V 0 bases short and J 1 base short, with 9 bases between. The germline CDR1 and CDR2 sequences are LNHDA and SQIVND (reference sequence). The CDR3 totals 15 residues. The chain's CDR3 is CASSIDHAENTEAFF. CDR3 nucleotide sequence: TGTGCCAGTAGTATAGATCACGCGGAGAACACTGAAGCTTTCTTT.

V and J are TRBV7-9 and TRBJ2-2; 7 bases match TRBD1. The J segment lost 4 bases and the V segment lost 3 bases, leaving 5 bases of the junction unmatched. Germline assignment: CDR1 SEHNR and CDR2 FQNEAQ (reference sequence). The CDR3 loop spans 15 amino acids. CDR3 sequence: CASSFRGTGTGELFF. CDR3 bases: TGTGCCAGCAGCTTCAGGGGGACGGGCACCGGGGAGCTGTTTTTT.

The CDR3 spells CASSLTGGYGYTF. In DNA form, the CDR3 reads TGTGCCAGCAGTTTGACAGGGGGATATGGCTACACCTTC. The rearrangement links TRBV6-5 to TRBJ1-2; 9 bases align to TRBD1. With 4 bases clipped from V and 5 bases from J, the junction kept 2 bases outside the gene matches. This CDR3 contains 13 residues. CDR1 and CDR2 (germline): MNHEY, SVGAGI.

This clone rates as large. The chain couples TRBV6-5 to TRBJ2-7; D perhaps matches TRBD2 (5 bases). The V end lost 5 bases, the J end lost 2 bases, and 13 bases lay between the germline ends. There are 14 residues in the CDR3. Germline V lookup: CDR1 MNHEY, CDR2 SVGAGI. CDR3 DNA sequence: TGTGCCAGCAGTGTACCTGGGGAGACCTACGAGCAGTACTTC. It codes for CASSVPGETYEQYF.

The chain recombines TRBV2 with TRBJ2-3; TRBD1 matches 7 bases. The CDR3 is 15 residues long. The V gene end was trimmed by 1 base and the J gene end by 4 bases; junction bases not matched to a gene: 5. Germline assignment: CDR1 SNHLY and CDR2 FYNNEI. The CDR3 region is CASSEEGGEADTQYF. CDR3 nucleotides: TGTGCCAGCAGTGAAGAAGGGGGCGAGGCAGATACGCAGTATTTT. Together with reference TRBV2 and TRBJ2-3, the CDR3 gives the full variable domain: EPEVTQTPSHQVTQMGQEVILRCVPISNHLYFYWYRQILGQKVEFLVSFYNNEISEKSEIFDDQFSVERPDGSNFTLKIRSTKLEDSAMYFCASSEEGGEADTQYFGPGTRLTVL.

The chain recombines TRBV11-2 with TRBJ2-1; TRBD2 agrees at 11 bases. Germline V gene lookup returns CDR1 SGHAT and CDR2 FQNNGV. The CDR3 sequence is 17 residues long. The junction had 9 bases not matched to a gene; V was cut back by 5 bases and J by 3 bases. The CDR3 here is CASSLFSGRADYNEQFF. CDR3 bases: TGTGCCAGCAGCCTATTTAGCGGGAGGGCAGACTACAATGAGCAGTTCTTC.

The rearrangement joins TRBV27 to TRBJ2-3; 7 bases fit TRBD2. The J segment lost 5 bases and the V segment lost 8 bases, leaving 4 bases of the junction unmatched. The V gene's germline CDR1 is MNHEY and CDR2 SMNVEV (reference sequence). The CDR3 runs to 12 residues. Here the CDR3 DNA reads TGTGCCAGCGGGAGGGCGAAAGATACGCAGTATTTT. This gives the protein CASGRAKDTQYF.

This rearrangement joins TRBV10-3 to TRBJ2-7; 8 bases line up with TRBD1. CDR1 is ENHRY and CDR2 is SYGVKD in the germline V gene. Unmatched junction bases numbered 4, after V lost 3 bases and J lost 0 bases. CDR3 length: 15 amino acids. CDR3: CAISDYRGSSYEQYF. In nucleotides, the CDR3 is TGTGCCATCAGTGATTACAGGGGGAGCTCCTACGAGCAGTACTTC.

The sample holds one count of this clone. The V gene is TRBV2, the J gene TRBJ2-1; perhaps TRBD2 as D (6 bases). Germline V CDR1 and CDR2: SNHLY, FYNNEI. Trimming took 4 bases from V and 7 from J, leaving 11 bases between them. This CDR3 is 13 amino acids long. The DNA of the CDR3 is TGTGCCAGCAGTGCGGCGGCGGGGAATGAGCAGTTCTTC. This encodes CASSAAAGNEQFF.

The chain couples TRBV6-6 to TRBJ1-1, with a weak D call TRBD1 (6 bases). The CDR3 is made up of 13 amino acids. The V end was cut by 7 bases, the J end by 1 base, with 10 bases between. Germline CDR1 MNHNY, CDR2 SVGAGI (reference sequence). CDR3 sequence: CASTLQGNTEAFF. The CDR3 nucleotides read TGTGCCAGCACATTACAGGGGAACACTGAAGCTTTCTTT.

This sequence joins TRBV5-1 and TRBJ1-6; a weak D match, TRBD1 (6 bases). V was trimmed by 5 bases and J by 8 bases, leaving 14 bases between them. Looked up from germline, CDR1 is SGHRS and CDR2 is YFSETQ. CDR3 size: 14 residues. The CDR3: CASRRGAVDSPLHF. The CDR3 DNA sequence: TGCGCCAGCAGGCGGGGGGCCGTAGATTCACCCCTCCACTTT.

As concerns this clone: The junction differs from germline at one of its ends, possibly a read error. This sequence joins TRBV6-1 and TRBJ1-5; D remains ambiguous. The CDR3 is 13 amino acids. Germline V gives CDR1 MNHNS, CDR2 SASEGT. CDR3 in amino acids: CASREGSNQPQHF. The CDR3 DNA follows: TGTGCCAGCAGGGAAGGTAGCAATCAGCCCCAGCATTTT.

The J gene is TRBJ1-5, the V gene TRBV4-2, with 7 bases matching TRBD1. Germline assignment: CDR1 LGHNA and CDR2 YNFKEQ. The CDR3 has 16 amino acids. The V and J ends lost 1 base and 4 bases, in that order; junction bases with no gene match: 7. The CDR3 loop reads CASSQVGTEVNQPQHF. In nucleotides, the CDR3 is TGTGCCAGCAGCCAAGTGGGGACAGAGGTTAATCAGCCCCAGCATTTT.

On this clone itself: The junction shows a germline mismatch at one end, possibly a read error. The chain is built from TRBV7-9 and TRBJ2-1; TRBD2 matches 9 bases. CDR1 is SEHNR and CDR2 is FQNEAQ in the germline V gene (reference sequence). The CDR3 consists of 16 residues. CDR3 DNA: TGCGCCAGCAGCCAAGAACTAGCGGGTGGGTACAATGAGCAGTTCTTC. This gives the protein CASSQELAGGYNEQFF. Complete variable domain (other parts from reference TRBV7-9 and TRBJ2-1): DTGVSQNPRHKITKRGQNVTFRCDPISEHNRLYWYRQTLGQGPEFLTYFQNEAQLEKSRLLSDRFSAERPKGSFSTLEIQRTEQGDSAMYLCASSQELAGGYNEQFFGPGTRLTVL.

The V gene is TRBV5-1, the J gene TRBJ2-2, with a tentative D call TRBD1 (5 bases). V dropped 0 bases and J dropped 6 bases, with 9 bases sitting between them. This CDR3 region has 14 residues. Germline V lookup: CDR1 SGHRS, CDR2 YFSETQ. The CDR3 region has the DNA TGCGCCAGCAGCTTGGATCCAGGGTCCGGGGAGCTGTTTTTT. Translation gives CASSLDPGSGELFF.

This clone has only a few counts. This CDR3 reads CACSGPTGSLNQPQHF. CDR3 in DNA: TGTGCCTGTTCAGGCCCGACAGGTAGTCTAAATCAGCCCCAGCATTTT. The V gene is TRBV30, the J gene TRBJ1-5, with D perhaps TRBD1 (6 bases). Germline values: CDR1 GTSNPN, CDR2 SVGIG (reference sequence). V was clipped by 6 bases and J by 4 bases, with 22 bases between them. The CDR3 extends over 16 amino acids.

V is TRBV5-5 and J is TRBJ2-1, with 7 nucleotides matching TRBD2. The V gene's germline CDR1 is SGHKS and CDR2 YYEKEE (reference sequence). The CDR3 is 14 amino acids. V shed 4 bases and J 9 bases; nucleotides not matched to a gene: 10. CDR3 region: CASSQAGSLGEQFF. In DNA, the CDR3 is TGTGCCAGCAGCCAAGCGGGATCTTTAGGTGAGCAGTTCTTC.